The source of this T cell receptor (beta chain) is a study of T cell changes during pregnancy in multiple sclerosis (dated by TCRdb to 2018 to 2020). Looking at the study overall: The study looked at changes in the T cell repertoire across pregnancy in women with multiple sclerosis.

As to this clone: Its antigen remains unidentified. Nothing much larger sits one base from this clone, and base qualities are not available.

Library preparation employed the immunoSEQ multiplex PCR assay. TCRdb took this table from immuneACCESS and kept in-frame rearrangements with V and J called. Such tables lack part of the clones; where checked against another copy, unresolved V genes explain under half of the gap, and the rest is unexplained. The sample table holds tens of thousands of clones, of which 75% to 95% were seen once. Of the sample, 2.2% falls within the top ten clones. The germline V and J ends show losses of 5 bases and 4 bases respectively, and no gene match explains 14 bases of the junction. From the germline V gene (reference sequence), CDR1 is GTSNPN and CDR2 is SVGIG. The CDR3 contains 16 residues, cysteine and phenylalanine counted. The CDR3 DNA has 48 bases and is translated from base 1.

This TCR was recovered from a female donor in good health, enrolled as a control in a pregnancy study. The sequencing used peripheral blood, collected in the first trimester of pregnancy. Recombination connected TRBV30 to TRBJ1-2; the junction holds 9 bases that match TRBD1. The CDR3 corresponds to CAWGTGTGPRFYGYTF. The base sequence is TGTGCCTGGGGTACCGGGACAGGGCCCCGATTCTATGGCTACACCTTC.